This TCR beta chain was recorded in a study of blood T cells in healthy people across ages. With a J-beta primer mix and a sample-barcoded 5' primer, a second PCR ran about 6 to 11 cycles. A single record per CDR3 protein comes from TCRdb applying MiXCR to the 5' RACE reads. This sample yields around 940,000 distinct CDR3 sequences, of which roughly 51% are seen a single time; 20% to 25% belongs to the top ten. This sequence was found in a woman aged 55 to 70 in good health. Source material: blood.

Here the CDR3 reads CASSPRLSTGGYTF. CDR3 coding DNA: TGTGCCAGCAGTCCCCGATTGAGCACGGGAGGCTACACCTTC. This sequence joins TRBV12-3 or TRBV12-4 and TRBJ1-2; D is ambiguous. This CDR3 region has 14 residues. Trimming stripped 5 bases from V and 8 bases from J, with 18 bases between.